The source of this T cell receptor beta chain is a study of blood T cell repertoires in COVID-19. Study information: The samples span acute and convalescent COVID-19 from the United States, Italy and Spain.

Cohort placement rested on clinical history that participants reported themselves. Recovered status in Cohort 3 required two negative PCRs, clearance, or symptom resolution. Looked up from germline, CDR1 is LNHDA and CDR2 is SQIVND (reference sequence). There are 15 residues in the CDR3. V was clipped by 3 bases and J by 2 bases, with 11 bases between them. Original processing notes: Amplification of reference gene primers was used by the study to estimate nucleated cell counts. The method was immunoSEQ multiplex PCR; TCRdb's version includes in-frame clones alone and lacks a portion of them. V, J and clone size are taken as reported in that table, and D and trimming were inferred from the DNA itself. The table records around 250,000 clones, around 80% of them present only once.

The TCR comes from a man in his forties who had recovered from COVID-19. The chain combines TRBV19 with TRBJ1-5; no definite D call. Sequenced material: PBMCs or T cells enriched from blood (not recorded which). The CDR3: CASSMVAEGNQPQHF. The CDR3 region has the DNA TGTGCCAGTAGTATGGTGGCAGAGGGCAATCAGCCCCAGCATTTT. The entire variable domain, with the rest obtained from reference TRBV19 and TRBJ1-5, is as follows: DGGITQSPKYLFRKEGQNVTLSCEQNLNHDAMYWYRQDPGQGLRLIYYSQIVNDFQKGDIAEGYSVSREKKESFPLTVTSAQKNPTAFYLCASSMVAEGNQPQHFGDGTRLSIL.